Following are 18 T cell receptor beta chains from one sample sequenced in a study of blood T cell repertoires in COVID-19. Profiling relied on immunoSEQ multiplex PCR, and the TCRdb table lists in-frame clones only, not all of them. The sample holds approximately 470,000 clones; around 90% are singletons and the top ten take 0.7%. The sequencing input was PBMCs or T cells enriched from blood (not recorded which). Receptor source: a woman younger than 30 who had recovered from COVID-19.

The V and J genes are TRBV7-2 and TRBJ2-2; D ambiguous. The CDR3 has 12 residues. V was pared by 3 bases and J by 6 bases, with 5 bases between. Germline CDR1 and CDR2: SGHTA and FQGNSA. CDR3 loop: CASSFPAGELFF. DNA for the CDR3: TGTGCCAGCAGCTTCCCGGCCGGGGAGCTGTTTTTT.

The V and J genes are TRBV5-4 and TRBJ1-1; D gene uncertain. This CDR3 spans 13 amino acids. Germline values: CDR1 SGHNT, CDR2 YYREEE (reference sequence). Trimming removed 3 bases at V and 3 bases at J, with 9 bases between. The chain's CDR3 is CASSSLDYTEAFF. The DNA of the CDR3 is TGTGCCAGCAGCTCGCTAGACTACACTGAAGCTTTCTTT. Full variable domain (remainder filled in from reference TRBV5-4 and TRBJ1-1): ETGVTQSPTHLIKTRGQQVTLRCSSQSGHNTVSWYQQALGQGPQFIFQYYREEENGRGNFPPRFSGLQFPNYSSELNVNALELDDSALYLCASSSLDYTEAFFGQGTRLTVV.

The CDR3 sequence: CASSKMLAGVPDTQYF. Written as DNA, the CDR3 is TGTGCCAGCAGTAAGATGCTAGCGGGGGTCCCAGATACGCAGTATTTT. The chain employs TRBV6-6 and TRBJ2-3; 10 positions match TRBD2. Germline CDR1 and CDR2: MNHNY and SVGAGI (reference sequence). The ends lost 5 bases at V and 4 bases at J; junction bases unmatched: 9. CDR3 length: 16 residues.

Written as DNA, the CDR3 is TGTGCCAGCAGTTACTTCCGACAGGAGAACACTGAAGCTTTCTTT. Translating gives CASSYFRQENTEAFF. This chain joins TRBV6-2 or TRBV6-3 and TRBJ1-1, with D maybe TRBD1 (6 bases). The CDR3 covers 15 residues. V was shortened by 1 base and J by 1 base, with 10 bases between the two germline ends. Germline lookup yields CDR1 MNHEY and CDR2 SVGEGT.

V usage is TRBV11-1 and J usage is TRBJ2-7, with a possible D match to TRBD2 (7 bases). The CDR3 loop spans 14 amino acids. Germline CDR1 SGHAT, CDR2 FQDESV (reference sequence). V lost 3 bases, J lost 2 bases, and 11 bases lay in between. The CDR3 is CASSLEGGTYEQYF. The CDR3 DNA is TGTGCCAGCAGCTTGGAGGGGGGGACCTACGAGCAGTACTTC.

The chain recombines TRBV2 with TRBJ1-4, with D perhaps TRBD1 (6 bases). This CDR3 spans 15 amino acids. Germline lookup yields CDR1 SNHLY and CDR2 FYNNEI. V lost 3 bases and J 7 bases, leaving 15 bases between the germline ends. CDR3 amino acids: CASSDRQGLAEKLFF. In DNA form, the CDR3 reads TGTGCCAGCAGTGATCGTCAGGGGCTGGCTGAAAAACTGTTTTTT. Looking up the rest from reference TRBV2 and TRBJ1-4 gives the full variable domain: EPEVTQTPSHQVTQMGQEVILRCVPISNHLYFYWYRQILGQKVEFLVSFYNNEISEKSEIFDDQFSVERPDGSNFTLKIRSTKLEDSAMYFCASSDRQGLAEKLFFGSGTQLSVL.

This chain connects TRBV4-1 to TRBJ2-7, with D tentatively TRBD2 (7 bases). This CDR3 has 19 residues. The ends were cut back, 0 bases at V and 3 bases at J, with 24 bases in the middle. Germline V lookup: CDR1 MGHRA, CDR2 YSYEKL. The CDR3 loop reads CASSQESGGWRGPVYEQYF. CDR3 DNA: TGCGCCAGCAGCCAAGAATCCGGGGGCTGGCGGGGGCCCGTCTACGAGCAGTACTTC.

V gene TRBV2 combines with J gene TRBJ1-1; tentative D call: TRBD1 (5 bases). CDR1 SNHLY and CDR2 FYNNEI come from the germline V gene. Trimming took off 10 bases at V and 4 bases at J, with 16 bases between the two ends. CDR3 length: 13 residues. DNA of the CDR3: TGTGCCACCCGGAGGGACTCGGGCACTGAAGCTTTCTTT. Translated, it gives CATRRDSGTEAFF.

In this sample, this clone turned up once. This sequence joins TRBV4-1 and TRBJ2-7; a weak D match, TRBD2 (6 bases). The CDR3 runs to 14 residues. Trimming stripped 2 bases from V and 2 bases from J, with 10 bases between. Germline V CDR1 and CDR2: MGHRA, YSYEKL. The CDR3 nucleotides read TGCGCCAGCAGCCAATTTAGCGGACCCTACGAGCAGTACTTC. Translated, it gives CASSQFSGPYEQYF.

The CDR3, as DNA: TGTGCCAGTAGTCCCGGACAGGGACGTAGTCTTTGGGATACGCAGTATTTT. Translating gives CASSPGQGRSLWDTQYF. The rearrangement links TRBV19 to TRBJ2-3; 8 bases agree with TRBD1. V was clipped by 5 bases and J by 6 bases; unmatched bases: 16. Germline V gives CDR1 LNHDA, CDR2 SQIVND (reference sequence). CDR3 length equals 17 residues.

V gene TRBV12-3 or TRBV12-4 combines with J gene TRBJ2-7, with a tentative D call TRBD2 (6 bases). There are 13 residues in the CDR3. The germline V and J ends were trimmed by 0 bases and 7 bases, with 10 bases remaining between them. The CDR3 DNA follows: TGTGCCAGCAGTTTAGCAAGGGCGGGGGAGCAGTACTTC. This translates into CASSLARAGEQYF.

This rearrangement joins TRBV30 to TRBJ1-1, with TRBD1 as a possible D gene (5 bases). This CDR3 spans 13 amino acids. Trimming stripped 3 bases from V and 5 bases from J, with 13 bases between. CDR1 GTSNPN and CDR2 SVGIG come from the germline V gene (reference sequence). The CDR3: CAWSQGGHTEAFF. The CDR3 DNA follows: TGTGCCTGGAGCCAGGGTGGCCATACTGAAGCTTTCTTT.

This clone was recorded a few times. DNA for the CDR3: TGTGCCAGCTCACCCACACGGGGAGAAAAACTGTTTTTT. Its protein is CASSPTRGEKLFF. The genes are TRBV18 and TRBJ1-4, with D hard to call. CDR1 is KGHSH and CDR2 is LQKENI in the germline V gene. With 3 bases removed from V and 8 bases from J, the gap between germline ends came to 10 bases. This CDR3 comprises 13 residues.

The chain carries TRBV6-5 and TRBJ2-3; 9 bases line up with TRBD2. Trimming at V came to 1 base and at J to 6 bases, leaving 8 bases not matched to a gene. Germline loops: CDR1 MNHEY, CDR2 SVGAGI. The CDR3 is 16 residues long. DNA for the CDR3: TGTGCCAGCAGTTACTGGCTAGCGGGGAGTCCGGATACGCAGTATTTT. Translation gives CASSYWLAGSPDTQYF.

The J gene is TRBJ2-2, the V gene TRBV12-5; D may be TRBD1 (7 bases). The V end lost 5 bases, the J end lost 4 bases, and 14 bases lay between the germline ends. CDR1 is LGHNT and CDR2 is FRNRAP in the germline V gene. The CDR3 consists of 15 residues. CDR3 amino acids: CASGRRQGLTGELFF. Here the CDR3 DNA reads TGTGCTAGTGGTAGACGACAGGGACTCACCGGGGAGCTGTTTTTT.

The chain carries TRBV4-2 and TRBJ1-2, with 11 bases aligning to TRBD1. The V gene's germline CDR1 is LGHNA and CDR2 YNFKEQ. The junction had 4 bases not matched to a gene; V was cut back by 0 bases and J by 4 bases. CDR3 length: 16 residues. The CDR3 spells CASSQDQGTGGYGYTF. Written as DNA, the CDR3 is TGTGCCAGCAGCCAAGATCAAGGGACAGGGGGCTATGGCTACACCTTC.

This clone has a handful of counts. The CDR3 loop reads CATSKGYEQYF. CDR3 DNA: TGTGCCACCAGTAAGGGGTACGAGCAGTACTTC. The gene calls are TRBV24-1 and TRBJ2-7; D might be TRBD1 (5 bases). The length of the CDR3 is 11 residues. From germline, CDR1 is KGHDR and CDR2 SFDVKD. V lost 6 bases to trimming and J lost 4 bases, with 6 bases between them.

The CDR3 sequence: CASSSTRGQQPQHF. CDR3 DNA sequence: TGTGCCAGCAGCTCGACCCGCGGGCAACAGCCCCAGCATTTT. The rearrangement links TRBV5-6 to TRBJ1-5; D gene ambiguous. Trimming removed 3 bases from V and 7 bases from J, with 14 bases in between. Germline CDR1 SGHDT, CDR2 YYEEEE. This CDR3 has 14 amino acids.